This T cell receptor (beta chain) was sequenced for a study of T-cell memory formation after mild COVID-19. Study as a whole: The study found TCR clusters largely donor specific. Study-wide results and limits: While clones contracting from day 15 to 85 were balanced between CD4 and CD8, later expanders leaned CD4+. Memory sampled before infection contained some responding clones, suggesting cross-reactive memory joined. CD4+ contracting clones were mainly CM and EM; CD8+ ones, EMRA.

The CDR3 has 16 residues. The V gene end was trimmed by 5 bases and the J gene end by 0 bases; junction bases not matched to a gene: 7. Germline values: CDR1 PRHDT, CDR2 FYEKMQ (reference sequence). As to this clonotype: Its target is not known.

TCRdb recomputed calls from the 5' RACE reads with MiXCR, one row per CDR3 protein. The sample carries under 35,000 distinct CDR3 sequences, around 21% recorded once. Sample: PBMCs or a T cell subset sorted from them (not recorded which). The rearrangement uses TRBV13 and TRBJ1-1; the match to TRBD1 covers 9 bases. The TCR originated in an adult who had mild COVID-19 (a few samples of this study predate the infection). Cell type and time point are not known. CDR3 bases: TGTGCCAGCAGCCAAGGACAGGGGACCATGAACACTGAAGCTTTCTTT. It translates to CASSQGQGTMNTEAFF. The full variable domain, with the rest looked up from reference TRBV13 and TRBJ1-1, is AAGVIQSPRHLIKEKRETATLKCYPIPRHDTVYWYQQGPGQDPQFLISFYEKMQSDKGSIPDRFSAQQFSDYHSELNMSSLELGDSALYFCASSQGQGTMNTEAFFGQGTRLTVV.